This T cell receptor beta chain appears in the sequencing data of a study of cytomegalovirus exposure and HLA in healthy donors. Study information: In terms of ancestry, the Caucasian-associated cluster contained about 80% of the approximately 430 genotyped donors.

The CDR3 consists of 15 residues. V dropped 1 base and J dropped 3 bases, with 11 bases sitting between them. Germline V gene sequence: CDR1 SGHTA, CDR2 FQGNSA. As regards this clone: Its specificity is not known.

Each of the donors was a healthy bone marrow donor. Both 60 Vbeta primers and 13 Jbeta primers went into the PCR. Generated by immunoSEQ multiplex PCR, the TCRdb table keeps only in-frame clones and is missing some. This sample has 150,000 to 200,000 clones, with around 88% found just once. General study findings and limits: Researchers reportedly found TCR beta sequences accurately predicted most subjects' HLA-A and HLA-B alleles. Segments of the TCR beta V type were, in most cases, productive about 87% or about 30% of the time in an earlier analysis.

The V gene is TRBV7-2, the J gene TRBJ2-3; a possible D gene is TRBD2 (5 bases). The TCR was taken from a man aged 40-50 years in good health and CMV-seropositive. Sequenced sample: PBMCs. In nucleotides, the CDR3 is TGTGCCAGCAGCTTAGGACCCGCGGGTACAGATACGCAGTATTTT. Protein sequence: CASSLGPAGTDTQYF.